Following are 15 T cell receptor beta chains from one sample sequenced in a study of blood T cell repertoires in COVID-19. TCRdb keeps only in-frame clones here, not all; method: immunoSEQ multiplex PCR. The sample has 80,000 or so clones; roughly 80% are singletons. What was sequenced was peripheral blood. These receptors all come from a woman aged 55-70 years with acute or convalescent COVID-19.

This chain links TRBV24-1 with TRBJ2-3; 12 bases map to TRBD2. J was trimmed by 8 bases and V by 0 bases; bases with no gene match: 8. This CDR3 has 17 residues. Germline CDR1 is KGHDR and CDR2 is SFDVKD. CDR3 sequence: CATSDLGLAGGPGTQYF. CDR3 nucleotide sequence: TGTGCCACCAGTGATTTGGGGCTAGCGGGGGGGCCCGGTACGCAGTATTTT.

This chain uses TRBV27 with TRBJ2-7; D may be TRBD1 (5 bases). This CDR3 is 12 amino acids long. V dropped 2 bases and J dropped 6 bases, with 8 bases sitting between them. Germline loops: CDR1 MNHEY, CDR2 SMNVEV (reference sequence). The CDR3 bases are TGTGCCAGCAGTTTACAGGGATGCGAGCAGTACGTC. Its protein product is CASSLQGCEQYV.

This rearrangement joins TRBV5-1 to TRBJ2-1; the D gene is possibly TRBD1 (6 bases). This CDR3 contains 15 residues. Germline CDR1 SGHRS, CDR2 YFSETQ. V was trimmed by 0 bases and J by 1 base, leaving 8 bases between them. The CDR3 reads CASSLGQGSYNEQFF. In nucleotides, the CDR3 is TGCGCCAGCAGCTTGGGTCAGGGGTCCTACAATGAGCAGTTCTTC.

The V call is TRBV5-1, the J call TRBJ2-1, with 11 nucleotides matching TRBD2. Germline CDR1 reads SGHRS; CDR2 reads YFSETQ. This CDR3 has 14 residues. After removal of 4 bases from V and 8 bases from J, the junction contained 5 bases not matched to a gene. CDR3 sequence: CASSIAGGQDEQFF. The CDR3 DNA sequence: TGCGCCAGCAGCATAGCGGGGGGGCAGGATGAGCAGTTCTTC.

V gene TRBV28 combines with J gene TRBJ1-3; TRBD1 matches 7 bases. Trimming at V came to 6 bases and at J to 11 bases, leaving 19 bases not matched to a gene. This CDR3 is 16 amino acids long. Per the germline V gene, CDR1 is MDHEN and CDR2 is SYDVKM. The CDR3 sequence is CASSPNLQGQRYAIYF. Written as DNA, the CDR3 is TGTGCCAGCAGCCCCAATCTACAGGGGCAAAGGTACGCCATATATTTT.

The chain combines TRBV11-2 with TRBJ2-7; weak D call: TRBD1 (5 bases). V gave up 4 bases and J gave up 5 bases, with 15 bases separating them. Germline loops: CDR1 SGHAT, CDR2 FQNNGV. CDR3 length: 14 amino acids. The CDR3 DNA follows: TGTGCCAGCAGCTCACTTAACCAGGGTAACGAGCAGTACTTC. Its protein product is CASSSLNQGNEQYF.

CDR3 nucleotide sequence: TGTGCCAGCAGTTACCCGGACAGCCTCTATGGCTACACCTTC. Translating gives CASSYPDSLYGYTF. The chain couples TRBV6-6 to TRBJ1-2, with D possibly TRBD1 on 6 matching bases. Trimming stripped 2 bases from V and 4 bases from J, with 11 bases between. Germline V gene data show CDR1 as MNHNY and CDR2 as SVGAGI (reference sequence). The CDR3 consists of 14 residues.

This sequence joins TRBV9 and TRBJ1-2; D call uncertain. V lost 3 bases and J lost 8, with 14 bases in between. Looked up from germline, CDR1 is SGDLS and CDR2 is YYNGEE. This CDR3 has 13 residues. CDR3 sequence: CASSADMNWGYTF. The CDR3 DNA is TGTGCCAGCAGCGCAGATATGAATTGGGGCTACACCTTC.

The gene calls are TRBV11-3 and TRBJ2-1; D may be TRBD1 (6 bases). CDR3 length: 14 residues. V was cut by 3 bases and J by 0 bases, with 6 bases left in between. Germline CDR1 reads SGHNT; CDR2 reads YENEEA. The CDR3 nucleotides read TGTGCCAGCAGCTTGGACAGCTCCTACAATGAGCAGTTCTTC. Its protein is CASSLDSSYNEQFF.

The rearrangement links TRBV18 to TRBJ1-3; possible D gene TRBD1, 5 bases. CDR3 length equals 15 residues. Germline V CDR1 and CDR2: KGHSH, LQKENI. Trimming left V 4 bases short and J 7 bases short, with 17 bases between. CDR3 coding DNA: TGTGCCAGCTCACTATATGGCGGGGCCTCGAACACCATATATTTT. Its translation is CASSLYGGASNTIYF.

The CDR3 DNA follows: TGTGCCTGGGTACAGGGGACTCTCAATTCACCCCTCCACTTT. This encodes CAWVQGTLNSPLHF. V is TRBV30 and J is TRBJ1-6, with 7 bases matching TRBD1. The V segment lost 5 bases and the J segment 7 bases; nucleotides outside the gene matches: 8. Germline loops: CDR1 GTSNPN, CDR2 SVGIG (reference sequence). The CDR3 consists of 14 residues.

This sequence joins TRBV5-1 and TRBJ1-1, with TRBD1 as a possible D gene (5 bases). Germline CDR1 reads SGHRS; CDR2 reads YFSETQ. The CDR3 runs 15 residues. The V and J ends lost 0 bases and 1 base respectively, with 10 bases between them. In DNA form, the CDR3 reads TGCGCCAGCAGCTTGGTGACAGTTGGGAACACTGAAGCTTTCTTT. The encoded protein is CASSLVTVGNTEAFF.

In this sample, this clone turned up once. This sequence joins TRBV5-1 and TRBJ1-1; perhaps TRBD1 as D (6 bases). Germline lookup yields CDR1 SGHRS and CDR2 YFSETQ. The CDR3 covers 13 residues. Between the trimmed V and J ends, which lost 8 bases and 1 base, there was a span of 12 bases. CDR3: CASSRDTNTEAFF. DNA of the CDR3: TGCGCCAGTTCCCGGGACACGAACACTGAAGCTTTCTTT.

The chain carries TRBV10-1 and TRBJ2-2; 9 bases align to TRBD1. Germline V gives CDR1 WNHNN, CDR2 SYGVQD (reference sequence). V dropped 4 bases and J dropped 2; count of bases not matched to a gene: 5. The CDR3 runs 16 residues. The CDR3 DNA reads as TGCGCCAGCAGTGCTACAGGGGGCTTAAACACCGGGGAGCTGTTTTTT. Translating gives CASSATGGLNTGELFF.

This chain connects TRBV11-1 to TRBJ1-2; D is perhaps TRBD1 (6 bases). The ends were cut back, 4 bases at V and 5 bases at J, with 11 bases in the middle. Germline CDR1 SGHAT, CDR2 FQDESV (reference sequence). This CDR3 has 13 residues. The CDR3, as DNA: TGTGCCAGCAGCTCGGACAGAAAGTATGGCTACACCTTC. This sequence encodes CASSSDRKYGYTF.